Shown below are 20 T cell receptor beta chains from a single sample sequenced in a study of T cell changes during pregnancy in multiple sclerosis (dated by TCRdb to the late 2010s). Library method: the immunoSEQ multiplex PCR assay. The immuneACCESS repertoire file appears here via TCRdb, limited to in-frame rearrangements. These files lack a portion of the clones; in checked studies, under half of the deficit traces to unresolved V genes, and the cause of the others is not known. For this sample the table gives approximately 9,000 clones, of which 75% to 85% were detected only once. The ten largest clones represent around a sixth of the sample. Sequencing was performed on CD8+ T cells from peripheral blood mononuclear cells, taken in the third trimester of pregnancy. These receptor sequences come from a female donor in good health, enrolled as a control in a pregnancy study.

V gene TRBV5-4 combines with J gene TRBJ2-1; a possible D gene is TRBD2 (6 bases). Deletions cut 4 bases from V and 5 bases from J, with 13 bases between. Germline V gives CDR1 SGHNT, CDR2 YYREEE (reference sequence). CDR3 length equals 14 residues. CDR3 in amino acids: CASSRRTTHNEQFF. CDR3 DNA sequence: TGTGCCAGCAGCCGACGGACTACACACAATGAGCAGTTCTTC.

The chain combines TRBV27 with TRBJ2-3; 8 bases agree with TRBD2. The CDR3 extends over 15 amino acids. Germline V gene sequence: CDR1 MNHEY, CDR2 SMNVEV (reference sequence). After removal of 6 bases from V and 4 bases from J, the junction contained 9 bases not matched to a gene. The chain's CDR3 is CASSQSGTRADTQYF. CDR3 DNA sequence: TGTGCCAGCAGCCAGTCCGGGACTAGAGCAGATACGCAGTATTTT.

In DNA form, the CDR3 reads TGTGCCAGTAGTATTTTAGGACAGCCTGACACAGATACGCAGTATTTT. Its protein is CASSILGQPDTDTQYF. The V call is TRBV19, the J call TRBJ2-3; weak D call: TRBD1 (6 bases). CDR3 length: 16 amino acids. Germline loops: CDR1 LNHDA, CDR2 SQIVND (reference sequence). Trimming stripped 3 bases from V and 2 bases from J, with 15 bases between.

J is TRBJ2-7 and V is TRBV6-1; possibly TRBD2 for D (6 bases). Trimming left V 0 bases short and J 0 bases short, with 9 bases between. The germline gives CDR1 MNHNS, CDR2 SASEGT. This CDR3 comprises 15 residues. The CDR3 coding sequence is TGTGCCAGCAGTGAAGCCGCGGGGAGCTCCTACGAGCAGTACTTC. It specifies CASSEAAGSSYEQYF.

CDR3 sequence (DNA): TGTGCCAGCAGCCCAGGACGGTCGGAGGTGGAAAAACTGTTTTTT. This gives the protein CASSPGRSEVEKLFF. The chain recombines TRBV28 with TRBJ1-4; no firm D call. V lost 6 bases and J 8 bases, leaving 19 bases between the germline ends. The CDR3 length is 15 residues. Germline values: CDR1 MDHEN, CDR2 SYDVKM.

The chain links TRBV29-1 to TRBJ2-7; D perhaps matches TRBD2 (6 bases). Trimming took 6 bases from V and 2 from J, leaving 17 bases between them. Germline V gives CDR1 SQVTM, CDR2 ANQGSEA. This CDR3 is built from 14 residues. The CDR3 spells CSVRDSYSPYEQYF. In DNA form, the CDR3 reads TGCAGCGTGAGGGACTCCTATTCCCCCTACGAGCAGTACTTC.

The chain carries TRBV7-3 and TRBJ2-3; tentative D call: TRBD2 (6 bases). Germline loops: CDR1 SGHTA, CDR2 FQGTGA. The germline V and J ends were trimmed by 1 base and 0 bases, with 8 bases remaining between them. This CDR3 is 15 amino acids long. CDR3 nucleotides: TGTGCCAGCAGCTTAATTGGGGGGAGCACAGATACGCAGTATTTT. Amino acid sequence: CASSLIGGSTDTQYF.

This chain joins TRBV6-1 and TRBJ1-3; D is ambiguous. Per germline, CDR1 MNHNS and CDR2 SASEGT. V was pared by 2 bases and J by 9 bases, with 14 bases between. CDR3 size: 14 residues. The CDR3 region is CASSEYEVPATIYF. CDR3 sequence (DNA): TGTGCCAGCAGTGAATATGAGGTCCCAGCCACCATATATTTT.

The chain links TRBV4-1 to TRBJ2-2; perhaps TRBD2 as D (5 bases). The CDR3 is made up of 14 amino acids. Trimming left V 4 bases short and J 9 bases short, with 15 bases between. Germline V gives CDR1 MGHRA, CDR2 YSYEKL. The CDR3 DNA is TGCGCCAGCAGCCCCAAACGCGGACTCCGGGAGCTGTTTTTT. Its protein is CASSPKRGLRELFF.

The V and J genes are TRBV29-1 and TRBJ1-1; 7 bases agree with TRBD1. V lost 7 bases and J lost 4; bases outside the gene matches: 9. Germline CDR1 reads SQVTM; CDR2 reads ANQGSEA. There are 13 residues in the CDR3. CDR3 DNA sequence: TGCAGCGCTGACTCAGGGGGTGGCACTGAAGCTTTCTTT. Its translation is CSADSGGGTEAFF.

This clone was recorded once. V and J are TRBV13 and TRBJ1-1; D gene ambiguous. Between the trimmed V and J ends, which lost 0 bases and 1 base, there was a span of 6 bases. This CDR3 has 14 amino acids. Germline V CDR1 and CDR2: PRHDT, FYEKMQ (reference sequence). The CDR3 region has the DNA TGTGCCAGCAGCTTAGGACCCGGGAACACTGAAGCTTTCTTT. It yields the protein CASSLGPGNTEAFF. Filled out from reference TRBV13 and TRBJ1-1, the complete variable domain reads AAGVIQSPRHLIKEKRETATLKCYPIPRHDTVYWYQQGPGQDPQFLISFYEKMQSDKGSIPDRFSAQQFSDYHSELNMSSLELGDSALYFCASSLGPGNTEAFFGQGTRLTVV.

The chain is built from TRBV19 and TRBJ2-3; 13 bases are shared with TRBD2. From germline, CDR1 is LNHDA and CDR2 SQIVND (reference sequence). Unmatched junction bases numbered 5, after V lost 9 bases and J lost 2 bases. This CDR3 contains 15 residues. The CDR3: CASGTSGDNTDTQYF. The CDR3 DNA reads as TGTGCCAGCGGGACTAGCGGGGACAACACAGATACGCAGTATTTT.

The V call is TRBV7-2, the J call TRBJ2-1, with TRBD2 as a possible D gene (5 bases). CDR1 and CDR2 from the germline V gene are SGHTA and FQGNSA. V was clipped by 5 bases and J by 6 bases, with 17 bases between them. This CDR3 comprises 15 residues. The CDR3 DNA reads TGTGCCAGCAGCATACTAGGACCGTGGGGCAATGAGCAGTTCTTC. Translated, it gives CASSILGPWGNEQFF.

V is TRBV9 and J is TRBJ2-3; 7 bases line up with TRBD2. Germline CDR1 reads SGDLS; CDR2 reads YYNGEE. CDR3 length: 16 residues. V dropped 1 base and J dropped 4; count of bases not matched to a gene: 9. CDR3 protein: CASSVYAGRGADTQYF. DNA for the CDR3: TGTGCCAGCAGCGTATACGCGGGTCGGGGGGCAGATACGCAGTATTTT.

The chain employs TRBV5-4 and TRBJ2-1; maybe TRBD2 (8 bases). CDR1 is SGHNT, CDR2 YYREEE, per germline (reference sequence). Trimming shortened V by 0 bases and J by 4 bases, and 14 bases separated the two germline ends. The CDR3 covers 16 residues. The CDR3 bases are TGTGCCAGCAGCTTGGAGGGGGCTAGCGGGTACAATGAGCAGTTCTTC. This codes for CASSLEGASGYNEQFF.

The chain uses TRBV27 and TRBJ2-7; the match to TRBD2 covers 11 bases. V gave up 0 bases and J gave up 0 bases; unmatched junction bases: 10. The CDR3 length is 19 residues. Germline assignment: CDR1 MNHEY and CDR2 SMNVEV (reference sequence). As DNA, the CDR3 is TGTGCCAGCAGTTTATCGAGAGGGGGGGGACTAGCGGCCTCCTACGAGCAGTACTTC. Amino acid sequence: CASSLSRGGGLAASYEQYF.

The V and J genes are TRBV12-5 and TRBJ2-5; 10 bases align to TRBD1. The CDR3 covers 15 residues. Looked up from germline, CDR1 is LGHNT and CDR2 is FRNRAP. The ends lost 2 bases at V and 5 bases at J; junction bases unmatched: 5. In nucleotides, the CDR3 is TGTGCTAGTGGTTTGCCGACAGGGGGCCGGGAGACCCAGTACTTC. It is translated as CASGLPTGGRETQYF.

This clone occurred a few times. The chain carries TRBV7-2 and TRBJ1-5; D uncertain. Trimming left V 5 bases short and J 11 bases short, with 25 bases between. The CDR3 is 16 residues long. The germline V gene encodes CDR1 SGHTA and CDR2 FQGNSA. The chain's CDR3 is CASSPGGRAASEAQHF. The DNA for the CDR3 is TGTGCCAGCAGCCCCGGAGGTCGGGCCGCGAGCGAGGCCCAGCATTTT.

The chain recombines TRBV12-5 with TRBJ2-5, with D possibly TRBD1 on 6 matching bases. This CDR3 is 16 amino acids long. The germline V gene has CDR1 LGHNT and CDR2 FRNRAP. The V end was cut by 2 bases, the J end by 2 bases, with 15 bases between. CDR3 amino acids: CASGLPPDREQETQYF. In nucleotides, the CDR3 is TGTGCTAGTGGTTTGCCCCCGGACAGAGAGCAAGAGACCCAGTACTTC.

This chain joins TRBV4-3 and TRBJ1-2, with TRBD1 identical over 7 bases. The CDR3 consists of 16 residues. The germline V gene encodes CDR1 LGHNA and CDR2 YSLEER. V shed 2 bases, J shed 0 bases, and the junction held 6 bases outside the gene matches. The CDR3 sequence is CASSQSRTGSNYGYTF. In DNA, the CDR3 is TGCGCCAGCAGCCAAAGTAGGACAGGTTCTAACTATGGCTACACCTTC.